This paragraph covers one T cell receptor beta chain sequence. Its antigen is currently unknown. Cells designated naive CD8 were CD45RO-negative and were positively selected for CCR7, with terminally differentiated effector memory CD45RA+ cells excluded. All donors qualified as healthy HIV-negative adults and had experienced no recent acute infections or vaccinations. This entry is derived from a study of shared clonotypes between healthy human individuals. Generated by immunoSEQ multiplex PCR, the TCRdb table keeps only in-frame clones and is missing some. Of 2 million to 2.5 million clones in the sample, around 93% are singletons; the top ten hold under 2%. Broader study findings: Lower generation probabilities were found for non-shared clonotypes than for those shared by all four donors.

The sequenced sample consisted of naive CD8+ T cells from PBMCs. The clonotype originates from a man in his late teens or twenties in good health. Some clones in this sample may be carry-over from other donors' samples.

This CDR3 is CASSHRWGGNTGELFF. The CDR3 nucleotides are TGCGCCAGCAGCCACCGGTGGGGCGGGAACACCGGGGAGCTGTTTTTT. The V and J genes are TRBV4-3 and TRBJ2-2; possibly TRBD1 for D (5 bases). CDR1 LGHNA and CDR2 YSLEER come from the germline V gene. V was shortened by 3 bases and J by 1 base, with 12 bases between the two germline ends. The CDR3 has 16 amino acids.